Listed below are T cell receptor beta chains from one sample, sequenced in a study of regulatory T cells in long-lasting Graves disease. MiXCR, run by TCRdb on the multiplex PCR reads, gives a single entry per CDR3 protein. This sample has some 560,000 distinct CDR3 sequences, with about 16% found just once. This sample also appeared in a second study, on T cells in Graves' hyperthyroidism and ophthalmopathy.

Source: peripheral blood mononuclear cells (PBMCs), taken at new diagnosis, from a patient treated with antithyroid drugs. The origin of the receptors is a woman aged 40 to 65 with Graves disease. CDR3s include the opening cysteine and the closing phenylalanine or tryptophan. The order of the fields is J gene, V gene, D gene, clone size, CDR3 DNA, CDR3 protein. The D gene is left open where the match is weak. Size is stated for part of the rows, as once, few or many counts, or as a class when the clone is expanded.

TRBJ1-1,TRBV28,-,many,TGTGCCAGCAGTTTCAGGGTATCGAACACTGAAGCTTTCTTT,CASSFRVSNTEAFF
TRBJ1-1,TRBV2,TRBD1,once,TGTGCCAGCAGTGAAGAAACAGGGGGCGCTGAAGCTTTCTTT,CASSEETGGAEAFF
TRBJ1-4,TRBV11-2,-,many,TGTGCCAGCAGCTTAGACCCAACCGGGGATCTTTTCGGGAAACTGTTTTTT,CASSLDPTGDLFGKLFF
TRBJ2-5,TRBV24-1,-,-,TGTGCCACCAGTGATTTCGACGGGTACCAAGAGACCCAGTACTTC,CATSDFDGYQETQYF
TRBJ2-5,TRBV5-1,-,-,TGCGCCAGCAGCTTGGAAAGAACGGGGGTATGGGAGACCCAGTACTTC,CASSLERTGVWETQYF
TRBJ1-2,TRBV7-9,TRBD1,-,TGTGCCAGCAGCTCCCGGACAGGGGACAACTATGGCTACACCTTC,CASSSRTGDNYGYTF
TRBJ1-5,TRBV7-9,-,-,TGTGCCAGCGGCCGTGGCCAGGGTGGTCAGCCCCAGCATTTT,CASGRGQGGQPQHF
TRBJ2-1,TRBV27,-,few,TGTGCCAGCAGTTTCCTTCGCGGGGGCCGGGGCAATGAGCAGTTCTTC,CASSFLRGGRGNEQFF
TRBJ1-4,TRBV12-3/TRBV12-4,-,-,TGTGCCAGCAGTTGGTCGGCGAATGAAAAACTGTTTTTT,CASSWSANEKLFF
TRBJ1-4,TRBV19,-,few,TGTGCCAGTAGTATAGCCCTTTCCCCAGCAACTAATGAAAAACTGTTTTTT,CASSIALSPATNEKLFF
TRBJ2-3,TRBV6-1,TRBD1,-,TGTGCCAGCAGTGGGACGATAGGACAGGGGGGGGCAGATACGCAGTATTTT,CASSGTIGQGGADTQYF
TRBJ1-1,TRBV5-1,TRBD1,-,TGCGCCAGCAGAAATACAGGGGCTTCGAACACTGAAGCTTTCTTT,CASRNTGASNTEAFF
TRBJ1-5,TRBV4-1,-,few,TGCGCCAGCAGCCAGTGGTCCGGGGGTGGGAATCAGCCCCAGCATTTT,CASSQWSGGGNQPQHF
TRBJ2-7,TRBV6-5,-,-,TGTGCCAGCAGTTACTCGGCAGGTCCTCTCCCCTACGAGCAGTACTTC,CASSYSAGPLPYEQYF